These 21 T cell receptor beta chains were sequenced from one sample in a study of graft-versus-host responses after intestinal transplantation. This table comes from immunoSEQ multiplex PCR, and its TCRdb copy is limited to in-frame clones, with some not included. The sample lists about 10,000 clones; 80% to 95% were seen once. This specimen consisted of PBMCs, obtained almost 70 days after transplant. The source is a human patient who received an intestinal transplant, so some T cells may come from the graft donor.

The chain carries TRBV6-1 and TRBJ1-6; D remains ambiguous. The CDR3 has 16 amino acids. V dropped 0 bases and J dropped 3 bases, with 9 bases sitting between them. Germline CDR1 is MNHNS and CDR2 is SASEGT. CDR3 nucleotides: TGTGCCAGCAGTGAAGCTGAGGTGGACTATAATTCACCCCTCCACTTT. Its protein is CASSEAEVDYNSPLHF.

In this sample, this clone turned up a few times. This sequence joins TRBV6-5 and TRBJ1-2; TRBD1 might be the D (5 bases). The V gene lost 2 bases and the J gene lost 3 bases, with 13 bases spanning the gap. The germline V gene encodes CDR1 MNHEY and CDR2 SVGAGI. The CDR3 length is 15 residues. CDR3 in amino acids: CASSYGGDGDYGYTF. CDR3 sequence (DNA): TGTGCCAGCAGTTACGGAGGGGACGGGGACTATGGCTACACCTTC.

The genes are TRBV6-6 and TRBJ2-7; D unclear. Germline V gene sequence: CDR1 MNHNY, CDR2 SVGAGI (reference sequence). The germline V and J ends were trimmed by 5 bases and 7 bases, with 12 bases remaining between them. The CDR3 has 12 residues. This chain's CDR3 is CASSRRGLEQYF. The DNA for the CDR3 is TGTGCCAGCAGTCGACGAGGTCTGGAGCAGTACTTC.

The CDR3 region is CASSPTRSANEKLFF. The CDR3, as DNA: TGTGCCAGCAGCCCGACCAGGTCGGCTAATGAAAAACTGTTTTTT. The chain couples TRBV13 to TRBJ1-4; D gene unclear. There are 15 residues in the CDR3. Germline V gene sequence: CDR1 PRHDT, CDR2 FYEKMQ (reference sequence). The ends were cut back, 5 bases at V and 3 bases at J, with 13 bases in the middle. Drawing the rest from reference TRBV13 and TRBJ1-4, the complete variable domain is AAGVIQSPRHLIKEKRETATLKCYPIPRHDTVYWYQQGPGQDPQFLISFYEKMQSDKGSIPDRFSAQQFSDYHSELNMSSLELGDSALYFCASSPTRSANEKLFFGSGTQLSVL.

The rearrangement uses TRBV6-6 and TRBJ2-7; a weak D match, TRBD1 (6 bases). CDR1 is MNHNY and CDR2 is SVGAGI in the germline V gene (reference sequence). The V end was cut by 7 bases, the J end by 0 bases, with 16 bases between. CDR3 length: 15 residues. This chain's CDR3 is CASKGVYKSSYEQYF. The CDR3 DNA follows: TGTGCCAGCAAGGGGGTCTACAAGAGCTCCTACGAGCAGTACTTC.

In DNA form, the CDR3 reads TGCGCCAGCAGCCTACTAGCGGGAGGGCCCTACGAGCAGTACTTC. Translated: CASSLLAGGPYEQYF. The V call is TRBV4-1, the J call TRBJ2-7; 13 bases agree with TRBD2. In germline, CDR1 is MGHRA, CDR2 YSYEKL. The CDR3 sequence is 15 residues long. Trimming removed 4 bases from V and 2 bases from J; junction bases left unmatched: 2.

The rearrangement uses TRBV18 and TRBJ2-5; TRBD2 aligns across 12 bases. V lost 3 bases, J lost 4 bases, and 3 bases stayed unmatched. The germline CDR1 and CDR2 sequences are KGHSH and LQKENI. The CDR3 extends over 15 amino acids. The CDR3 coding sequence is TGTGCCAGCTCACCGTGGACTAGCGGGATAGAGACCCAGTACTTC. This gives the protein CASSPWTSGIETQYF.

J is TRBJ1-1 and V is TRBV15; no reliable D call. V was pared by 0 bases and J by 3 bases, with 8 bases between. Germline V gene lookup returns CDR1 LNHNV and CDR2 YYDKDF (reference sequence). CDR3 size: 14 residues. CDR3 sequence: CATSREGTYTEAFF. The CDR3 region has the DNA TGTGCCACCAGCAGAGAGGGCACCTACACTGAAGCTTTCTTT.

The CDR3 sequence: CASSLEASTGERYNEQFF. The CDR3 DNA sequence: TGTGCCAGCAGCTTAGAAGCGTCGACAGGGGAGAGATACAATGAGCAGTTCTTC. The rearrangement joins TRBV7-6 to TRBJ2-1; TRBD1 matches 8 bases. This CDR3 is 18 amino acids long. With 1 base clipped from V and 4 bases from J, the junction kept 12 bases outside the gene matches. Germline CDR1 SGHVS, CDR2 FNYEAQ.

J is TRBJ1-5 and V is TRBV5-7; perhaps TRBD1 as D (5 bases). TRBV5-7 is noted as an ORF with a role that remains uncertain. V lost 0 bases to trimming and J lost 4 bases, with 11 bases between them. The CDR3 runs to 15 residues. CDR3: CASSLGGEVNQPQHF. CDR3 nucleotides: TGTGCCAGCAGCTTGGGAGGGGAGGTGAATCAGCCCCAGCATTTT.

V is TRBV5-1 and J is TRBJ2-3, with unresolved D. Germline CDR1 reads SGHRS; CDR2 reads YFSETQ. The CDR3 extends over 13 amino acids. Trimming cost V 3 bases and J 2 bases, with 7 bases left between them. The CDR3 is CASSSNPTDTQYF. The CDR3 DNA sequence: TGCGCCAGCAGCTCCAACCCCACAGATACGCAGTATTTT.

The chain combines TRBV28 with TRBJ1-5, with D tentatively TRBD1 (5 bases). This CDR3 region has 15 residues. Germline assignment: CDR1 MDHEN and CDR2 SYDVKM. Between the trimmed V and J ends, which lost 6 bases and 4 bases, there was a span of 16 bases. CDR3 sequence (DNA): TGTGCCAGCAGCCGGCGCGGGGGGGGAAATCAGCCCCAGCATTTT. Protein sequence: CASSRRGGGNQPQHF.

This clone was picked up a small number of times. The chain combines TRBV5-6 with TRBJ1-1; D gene ambiguous. V gave up 2 bases and J gave up 1 base, with 6 bases separating them. Looked up from germline, CDR1 is SGHDT and CDR2 is YYEEEE. The CDR3 length is 13 residues. The CDR3 sequence is CASSFSGNTEAFF. In DNA form, the CDR3 reads TGTGCCAGCAGCTTCTCAGGGAACACTGAAGCTTTCTTT.

The J gene is TRBJ2-7, the V gene TRBV7-9, with no clear D. Germline V gives CDR1 SEHNR, CDR2 FQNEAQ (reference sequence). CDR3 length: 12 residues. V lost 2 bases and J lost 5, with 7 bases in between. DNA for the CDR3: TGTGCCAGCAGCTTAAGCCTAAACGAGCAGTACTTC. This gives the protein CASSLSLNEQYF.

The CDR3 DNA reads as TGTGCCAGCAGCCAAGAGGTAATAGCGGGACGGCCAGATACGCAGTATTTT. Translated: CASSQEVIAGRPDTQYF. The V call is TRBV4-2, the J call TRBJ2-3; 8 nucleotides match TRBD2. Trimming cost V 0 bases and J 4 bases; bases outside gene matches: 9. The CDR3 runs 17 residues. Germline lookup yields CDR1 LGHNA and CDR2 YNFKEQ.

CDR3 protein: CASSRAPANEQYF. The CDR3 DNA sequence: TGCGCCAGCAGCCGGGCCCCCGCCAACGAGCAGTACTTC. The chain joins TRBV4-3 to TRBJ2-7; D gene ambiguous. Between the trimmed V and J ends, which lost 4 bases and 5 bases, there was a span of 12 bases. The CDR3 has 13 amino acids. Germline CDR1 and CDR2: LGHNA and YSLEER.

This sequence joins TRBV29-1 and TRBJ2-7; no firm D call. The CDR3 is 14 amino acids. The V and J ends lost 1 base and 2 bases respectively, with 12 bases between them. The germline V gene encodes CDR1 SQVTM and CDR2 ANQGSEA. This chain's CDR3 is CSVEVQKNPYEQYF. Here the CDR3 DNA reads TGCAGCGTTGAAGTGCAGAAAAACCCCTACGAGCAGTACTTC.

The rearrangement joins TRBV18 to TRBJ1-2, with D perhaps TRBD1 (5 bases). V lost 3 bases and J lost 2, with 7 bases in between. The germline gives CDR1 KGHSH, CDR2 LQKENI. The CDR3 is 13 amino acids. CDR3 amino acids: CASSPGQNYGYTF. CDR3 bases: TGTGCCAGCTCACCCGGACAAAACTATGGCTACACCTTC.

This chain joins TRBV5-5 and TRBJ2-7, with 8 bases fitting TRBD2. CDR3 length: 14 residues. V was pared by 7 bases and J by 0 bases, with 6 bases of the junction left unmatched. Per germline, CDR1 SGHKS and CDR2 YYEKEE (reference sequence). The CDR3 DNA reads as TGTGCCAGCGTCTCCGGGACTAGCTCCTACGAGCAGTACTTC. This gives the protein CASVSGTSSYEQYF.

This chain joins TRBV27 and TRBJ1-1; no reliable D call. Trimming took off 7 bases at V and 4 bases at J, with 13 bases between the two ends. The CDR3 is 13 amino acids. CDR1 is MNHEY, CDR2 SMNVEV, per germline (reference sequence). The CDR3 sequence is CASTPASFTEAFF. CDR3 sequence (DNA): TGTGCCAGCACTCCAGCCTCCTTCACTGAAGCTTTCTTT.

This chain links TRBV4-1 with TRBJ2-1; D perhaps matches TRBD1 (6 bases). This CDR3 has 14 amino acids. The V gene's germline CDR1 is MGHRA and CDR2 YSYEKL. Trimming removed 3 bases from V and 6 bases from J, with 12 bases in between. CDR3 region: CASSQGAQPNEQFF. The CDR3 nucleotides read TGCGCCAGCAGCCAGGGGGCTCAACCCAATGAGCAGTTCTTC.